This TCR beta chain is drawn from a study of T cells in women clearing cervical HPV infection. Whole-study context: Cases were women with histologically confirmed HPV16-related CIN3 or worse, including a couple of invasive cancers. Controls gave blood once infection was undetectable; cases at lesion identification. No precancer developed; the control's incident HPV16 infection cleared within 12 months.

Germline trimming cut 1 base from V and 4 bases from J; bases unmatched to any gene: 4. From germline, CDR1 is KGHSH and CDR2 LQKENI. CDR3 length: 15 residues. Regarding this clone: The target antigen is unknown. The CDR3 end falls 3 residues outside the read, so it is completed with the germline J gene.

Regarding the study as a whole: TRBV6-7 abundance was lower in cases than controls (around 0.1% versus 0.15%).

Repertoires were generated with immunoSEQ multiplex PCR, while TCRdb's copy carries only in-frame clones and drops some. This sample lists 20,000 to 25,000 clones; its ten largest clones have roughly 6.3%. The sequenced sample consisted of blood buffy coat. The TCR sequence derives from a woman between 18 and 75 years old with a cervical HPV16 infection that either progressed to CIN3+ or cleared (not recorded which). The rearrangement uses TRBV18 and TRBJ1-2; 9 bases fit TRBD1. CDR3: CASSPQGQGLYGYTF. The CDR3 bases that were read are TGTGCCAGCTCACCACAAGGACAGGGGCTCTATGGC. Combining the CDR3 with reference TRBV18 and TRBJ1-2 gives the whole variable domain NAGVMQNPRHLVRRRGQEARLRCSPMKGHSHVYWYRQLPEEGLKFMVYLQKENIIDESGMPKERFSAEFPKEGPSILRIQQVVRGDSAAYFCASSPQGQGLYGYTFGSGTRLTVV.